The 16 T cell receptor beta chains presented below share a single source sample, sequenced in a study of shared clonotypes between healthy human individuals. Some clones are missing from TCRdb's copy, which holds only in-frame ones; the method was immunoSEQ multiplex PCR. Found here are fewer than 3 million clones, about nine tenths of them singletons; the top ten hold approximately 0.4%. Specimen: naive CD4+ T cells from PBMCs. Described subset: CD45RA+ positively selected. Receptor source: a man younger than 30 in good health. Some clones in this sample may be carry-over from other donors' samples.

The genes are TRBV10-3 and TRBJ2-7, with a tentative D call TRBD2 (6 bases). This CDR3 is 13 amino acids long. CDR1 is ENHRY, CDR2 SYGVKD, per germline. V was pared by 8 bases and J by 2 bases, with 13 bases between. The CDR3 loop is CAIGLANAYEQYF. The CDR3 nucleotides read TGTGCCATCGGCCTAGCGAACGCCTACGAGCAGTACTTC.

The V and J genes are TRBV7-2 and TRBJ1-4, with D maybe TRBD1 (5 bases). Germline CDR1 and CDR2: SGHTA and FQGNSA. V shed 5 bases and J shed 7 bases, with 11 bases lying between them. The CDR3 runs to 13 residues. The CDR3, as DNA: TGTGCCAGCAGCCCGAATGGGGGTGAAAAACTGTTTTTT. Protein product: CASSPNGGEKLFF.

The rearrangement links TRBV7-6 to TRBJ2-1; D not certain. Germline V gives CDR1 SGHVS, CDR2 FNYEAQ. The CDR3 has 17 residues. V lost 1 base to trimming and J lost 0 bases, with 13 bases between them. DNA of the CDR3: TGTGCCAGCAGCTTAGATATCGCTTTGAGCTCCTACAATGAGCAGTTCTTC. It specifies CASSLDIALSSYNEQFF.

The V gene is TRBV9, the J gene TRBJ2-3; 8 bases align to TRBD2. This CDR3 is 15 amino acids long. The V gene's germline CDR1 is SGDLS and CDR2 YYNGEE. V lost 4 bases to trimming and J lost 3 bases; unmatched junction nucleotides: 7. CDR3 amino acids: CASSRTSGRTDTQYF. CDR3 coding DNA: TGTGCCAGCAGCCGTACTAGCGGTAGAACAGATACGCAGTATTTT.

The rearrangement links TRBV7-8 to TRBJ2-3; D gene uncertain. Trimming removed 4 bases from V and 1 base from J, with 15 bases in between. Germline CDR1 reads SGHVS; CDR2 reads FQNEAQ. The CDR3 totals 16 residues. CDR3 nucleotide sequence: TGTGCCAGCAGCTCCTTCATATACCAACGCACAGATACGCAGTATTTT. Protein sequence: CASSSFIYQRTDTQYF.

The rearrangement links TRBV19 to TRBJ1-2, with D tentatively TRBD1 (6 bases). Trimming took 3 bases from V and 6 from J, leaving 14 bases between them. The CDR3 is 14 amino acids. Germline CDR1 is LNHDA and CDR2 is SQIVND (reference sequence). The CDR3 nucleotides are TGTGCCAGTAGTATCAGGGGCATCCTGGATGGCTACACCTTC. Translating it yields CASSIRGILDGYTF.

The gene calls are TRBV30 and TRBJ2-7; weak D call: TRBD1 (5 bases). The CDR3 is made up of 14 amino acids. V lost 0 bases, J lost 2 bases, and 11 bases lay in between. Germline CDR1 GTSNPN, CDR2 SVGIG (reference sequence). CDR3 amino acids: CAWSVPAGTYEQYF. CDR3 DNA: TGTGCCTGGAGTGTTCCGGCAGGGACCTACGAGCAGTACTTC.

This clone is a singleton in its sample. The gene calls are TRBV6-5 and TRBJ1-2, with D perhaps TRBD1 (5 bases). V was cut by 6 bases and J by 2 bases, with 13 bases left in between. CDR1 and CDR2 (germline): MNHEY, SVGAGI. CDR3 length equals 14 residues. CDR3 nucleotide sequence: TGTGCCAGCAGAGATGACAGAAAGAACTATGGCTACACCTTC. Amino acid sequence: CASRDDRKNYGYTF.

The CDR3 region is CASSPPALGANVLTF. CDR3 coding DNA: TGTGCCAGCTCACCCCCAGCTCTTGGGGCCAACGTCCTGACTTTC. The chain carries TRBV18 and TRBJ2-6; no firm D call. V gave up 3 bases and J gave up 3 bases, with 9 bases separating them. The CDR3 consists of 15 residues. The V gene's germline CDR1 is KGHSH and CDR2 LQKENI.

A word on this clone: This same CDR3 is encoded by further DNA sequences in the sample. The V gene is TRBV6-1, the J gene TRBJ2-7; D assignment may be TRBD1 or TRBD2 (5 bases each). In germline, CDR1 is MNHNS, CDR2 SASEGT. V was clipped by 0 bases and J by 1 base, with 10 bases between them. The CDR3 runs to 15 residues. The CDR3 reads CASSEALGGSYEQYF. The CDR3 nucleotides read TGTGCCAGCAGTGAAGCGCTTGGGGGTTCCTACGAGCAGTACTTC.

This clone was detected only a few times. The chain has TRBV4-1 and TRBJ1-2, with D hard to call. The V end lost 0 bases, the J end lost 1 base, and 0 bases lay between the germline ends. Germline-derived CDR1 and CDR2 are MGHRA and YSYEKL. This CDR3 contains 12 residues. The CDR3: CASSQDNYGYTF. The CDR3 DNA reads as TGCGCCAGCAGCCAAGATAACTATGGCTACACCTTC.

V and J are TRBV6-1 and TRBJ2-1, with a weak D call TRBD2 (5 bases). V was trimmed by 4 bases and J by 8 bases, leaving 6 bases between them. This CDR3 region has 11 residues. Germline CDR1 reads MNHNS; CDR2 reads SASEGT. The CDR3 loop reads CASSGGYEQFF. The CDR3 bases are TGTGCCAGCAGTGGCGGGTATGAGCAGTTCTTC.

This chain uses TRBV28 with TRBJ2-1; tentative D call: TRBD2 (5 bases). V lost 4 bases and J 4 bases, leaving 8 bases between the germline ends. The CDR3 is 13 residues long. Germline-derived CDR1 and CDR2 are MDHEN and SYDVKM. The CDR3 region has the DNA TGTGCCAGCAGTTACAGCGGTTACAATGAGCAGTTCTTC. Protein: CASSYSGYNEQFF.

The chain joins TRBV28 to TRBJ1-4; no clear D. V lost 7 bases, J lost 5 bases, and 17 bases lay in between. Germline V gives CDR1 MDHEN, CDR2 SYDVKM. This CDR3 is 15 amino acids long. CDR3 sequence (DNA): TGTGCCAGCACCAACACCCATCGGGTGAATGAAAAACTGTTTTTT. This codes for CASTNTHRVNEKLFF.

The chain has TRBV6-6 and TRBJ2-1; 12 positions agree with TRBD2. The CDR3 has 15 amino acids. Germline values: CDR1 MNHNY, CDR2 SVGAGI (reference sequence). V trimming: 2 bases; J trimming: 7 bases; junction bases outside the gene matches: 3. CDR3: CASSYDGLAGNEQFF. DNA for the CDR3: TGTGCCAGCAGTTACGATGGACTAGCGGGAAATGAGCAGTTCTTC.

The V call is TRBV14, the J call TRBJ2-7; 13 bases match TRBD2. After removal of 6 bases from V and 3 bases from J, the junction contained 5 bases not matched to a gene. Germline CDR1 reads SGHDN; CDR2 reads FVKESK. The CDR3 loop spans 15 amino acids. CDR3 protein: CASRSTSGRLYEQYF. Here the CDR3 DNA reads TGTGCCAGCAGATCGACTAGCGGGAGGCTCTACGAGCAGTACTTC.